This T cell receptor (beta chain) was retrieved from a study of shared clonotypes between healthy human individuals. Study-level information: CD4 naive cells filled three plates per donor, CD4 memory three, CD8 naive two and CD8 memory one. Notes on the study in general: Rarefaction revealed incomplete sorted-subset sequencing despite large depth.

Over several immunoSEQ plates, each subset's genomic DNA was distributed in even portions. Assay used: immunoSEQ multiplex PCR; TCRdb lists only in-frame clones, some missing. Of approximately 740,000 clones listed, around 92% are singletons. About this clone: Its antigen is undetermined.

CD8 cells regarded as naive lacked CD45RO, were positively chosen for CCR7, and omitted terminally differentiated effector memory CD45RA+ cells. Trimming took off 5 bases at V and 9 bases at J, with 14 bases between the two ends. Germline CDR1 reads SGHVS; CDR2 reads FNYEAQ. This CDR3 comprises 13 residues. The sequencing sample was made of naive CD8+ T cells sorted from blood. The sequence derives from a man aged 30 to 39 in good health. The chain couples TRBV7-6 to TRBJ2-1; D is undetermined. CDR3 residues: CASSLSTGTEQFF. The DNA for the CDR3 is TGTGCCAGCAGCCTTTCTACGGGTACTGAGCAGTTCTTC.